This TCR beta chain was documented in a study of CD8 T cells in Susac syndrome. The CDR3 length is 15 residues. Trimming took 0 bases from V and 10 from J, leaving 15 bases between them. The RNA, 0.5 to 1 ug, was put through reverse transcription using random hexamers. TCRdb ran MiXCR on the immunoSEQ multiplex PCR reads and lists one entry per CDR3 protein. The table includes 150,000 to 200,000 distinct CDR3 sequences, about 93% detected once. V is TRBV12-3 or TRBV12-4 and J is TRBJ2-2, with D hard to call. Sequences were obtained from CD4+ T cells from PBMCs. This receptor was taken from a human donor in good health. The CDR3 loop is CASSLARTPGEELFF. The CDR3 DNA reads TGTGCCAGCAGTTTAGCGCGGACCCCCGGTGAGGAGCTGTTTTTT.